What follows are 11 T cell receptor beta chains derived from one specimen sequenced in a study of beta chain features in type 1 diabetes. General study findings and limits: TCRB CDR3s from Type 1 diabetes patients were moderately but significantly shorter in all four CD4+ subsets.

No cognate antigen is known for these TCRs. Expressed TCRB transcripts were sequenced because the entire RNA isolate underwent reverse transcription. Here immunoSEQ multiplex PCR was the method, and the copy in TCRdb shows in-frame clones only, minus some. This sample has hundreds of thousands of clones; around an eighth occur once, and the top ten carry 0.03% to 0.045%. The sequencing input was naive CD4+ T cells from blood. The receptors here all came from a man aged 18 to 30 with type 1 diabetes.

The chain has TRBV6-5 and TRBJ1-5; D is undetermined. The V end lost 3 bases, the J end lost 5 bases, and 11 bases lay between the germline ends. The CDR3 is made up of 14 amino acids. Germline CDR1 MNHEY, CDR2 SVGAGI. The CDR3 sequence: CASSYSGSHQPQHF. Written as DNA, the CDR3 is TGTGCCAGCAGTTATAGTGGATCCCATCAGCCCCAGCATTTT.

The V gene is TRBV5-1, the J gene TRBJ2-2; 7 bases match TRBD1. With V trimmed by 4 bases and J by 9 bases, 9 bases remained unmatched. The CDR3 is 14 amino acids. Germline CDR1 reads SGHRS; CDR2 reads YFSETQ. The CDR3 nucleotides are TGCGCCAGCAGCCCCGGACAGGCCGACAGGGAGCTGTTTTTT. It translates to CASSPGQADRELFF. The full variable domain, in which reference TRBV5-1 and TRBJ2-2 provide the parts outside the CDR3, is KAGVTQTPRYLIKTRGQQVTLSCSPISGHRSVSWYQQTPGQGLQFLFEYFSETQRNKGNFPGRFSGRQFSNSRSEMNVSTLELGDSALYLCASSPGQADRELFFGEGSRLTVL.

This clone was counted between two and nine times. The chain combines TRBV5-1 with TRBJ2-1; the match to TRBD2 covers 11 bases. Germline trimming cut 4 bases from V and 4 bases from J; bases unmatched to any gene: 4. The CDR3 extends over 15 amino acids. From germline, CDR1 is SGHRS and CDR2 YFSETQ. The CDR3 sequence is CASSPGLAAYNEQFF. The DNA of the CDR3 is TGCGCCAGCAGCCCGGGACTAGCGGCGTACAATGAGCAGTTCTTC.

CDR3 DNA: TGTGCCAGCAGAGACGACAGGGGGAGGTCCTACAATGAGCAGTTCTTC. Amino acid sequence: CASRDDRGRSYNEQFF. The chain combines TRBV25-1 with TRBJ2-1, with 9 bases that match TRBD1. The ends lost 6 bases at V and 1 base at J; junction bases unmatched: 7. Germline V gene lookup returns CDR1 MGHDK and CDR2 SYGVNS. This CDR3 spans 16 amino acids.

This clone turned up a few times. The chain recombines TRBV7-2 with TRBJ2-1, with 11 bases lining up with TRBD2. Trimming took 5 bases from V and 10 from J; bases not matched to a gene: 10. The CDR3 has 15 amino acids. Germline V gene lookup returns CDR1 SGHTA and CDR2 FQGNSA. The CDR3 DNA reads TGTGCCAGCAGCCCCGGACTAGCGGGTTCGTGGGAGCAGTTCTTC. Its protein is CASSPGLAGSWEQFF.

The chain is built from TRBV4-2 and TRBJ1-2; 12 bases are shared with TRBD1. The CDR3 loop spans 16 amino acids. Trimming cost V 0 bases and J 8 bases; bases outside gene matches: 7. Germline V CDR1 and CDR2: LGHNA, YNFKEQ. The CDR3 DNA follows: TGTGCCAGCAGCCAAGATCGGGACAGGGGGCGCGTCGGCTACACCTTC. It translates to CASSQDRDRGRVGYTF.

CDR3 sequence reads: CASSLGDRISSYEQYF. CDR3 DNA sequence: TGTGCCAGCAGTTTGGGGGACAGGATAAGCTCCTACGAGCAGTACTTC. The chain links TRBV28 to TRBJ2-7; 8 bases map to TRBD1. CDR3 length: 16 amino acids. Germline loops: CDR1 MDHEN, CDR2 SYDVKM. Trimming took 3 bases from V and 0 from J; bases not matched to a gene: 7.

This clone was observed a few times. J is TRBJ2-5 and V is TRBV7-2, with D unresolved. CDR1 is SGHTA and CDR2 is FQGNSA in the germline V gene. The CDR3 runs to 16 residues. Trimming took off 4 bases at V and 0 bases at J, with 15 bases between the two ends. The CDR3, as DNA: TGTGCCAGCAGCTCTGGTTCTCATACCAACCAAGAGACCCAGTACTTC. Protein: CASSSGSHTNQETQYF.

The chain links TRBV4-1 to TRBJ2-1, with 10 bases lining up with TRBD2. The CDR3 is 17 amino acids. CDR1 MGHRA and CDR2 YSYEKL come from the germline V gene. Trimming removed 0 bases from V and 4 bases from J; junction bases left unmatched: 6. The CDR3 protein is CASSQEEAGGLYNEQFF. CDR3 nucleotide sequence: TGCGCCAGCAGCCAAGAAGAAGCGGGAGGGCTTTACAATGAGCAGTTCTTC.

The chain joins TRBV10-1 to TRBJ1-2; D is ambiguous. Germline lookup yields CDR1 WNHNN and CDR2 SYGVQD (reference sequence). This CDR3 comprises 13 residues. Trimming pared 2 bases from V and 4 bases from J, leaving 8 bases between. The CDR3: CASSEGRIYGYTF. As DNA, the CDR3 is TGCGCCAGCAGTGAGGGCAGGATCTATGGCTACACCTTC.

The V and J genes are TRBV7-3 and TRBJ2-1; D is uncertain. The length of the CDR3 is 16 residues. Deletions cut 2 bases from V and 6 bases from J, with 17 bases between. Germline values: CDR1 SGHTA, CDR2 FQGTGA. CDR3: CASSLSGAYLGNEQFF. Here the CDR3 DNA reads TGTGCCAGCAGCTTATCGGGCGCGTATCTGGGCAATGAGCAGTTCTTC.